A single count supports the clone carrying this TCR beta chain. Sequencing used immunoSEQ multiplex PCR; TCRdb keeps in-frame clones, though not all of them. The sample contains approximately 160,000 clones, less than 85% of which appear only once. Trimming took 5 bases from V and 7 from J; bases not matched to a gene: 6. CDR3 length equals 14 residues. Looked up from germline, CDR1 is MNHNY and CDR2 is SVGAGI (reference sequence). This specimen comes from a study of blood T cell repertoires in COVID-19. Study information: T cells, B-cell-depleted T cells, or PBMCs provided the cDNA or gDNA that served as material.

Sequenced sample: PBMCs or T cells enriched from blood (not recorded which). This clonotype was sampled from a woman between 45 and 65 years old who had recovered from COVID-19. The rearrangement uses TRBV6-6 and TRBJ2-1, with TRBD1 identical over 9 bases. In DNA form, the CDR3 reads TGTGCCAGCAGTCGACAGGGGGGTTGGAATGAGCAGTTCTTC. Its translation: CASSRQGGWNEQFF.